The clone carrying this T cell receptor beta chain was recorded at least ten times. As yet, its antigen is unknown. V was pared by 4 bases and J by 4 bases, with 19 bases between. CDR1 is SGHVS, CDR2 FNYEAQ, per germline. CDR3 length: 16 residues. TCRdb called the reads again in MiXCR, with one record for every CDR3 protein. The sample gives about 830,000 distinct CDR3 sequences, around a third of which show up once; roughly an eighth is in the top ten. These data originate in a study of T cell repertoires in cytomegalovirus infection. Findings of the study overall: Public TCR beta family frequency separated CMV-and-HLA carriers, including in an independent cohort.

This chain links TRBV7-6 with TRBJ2-5, with a weak D call TRBD1 (6 bases). The specimen comprised cultured CD8+ T cells from PBMCs, sampled from culture after CMV antigen stimulation. This clonotype was sampled from a human donor in good health (CMV status not recorded). Some clones in this sample may be carry-over from other donors' samples. The CDR3 sequence is CASSSLGTHLIETQYF. DNA of the CDR3: TGTGCCAGCAGCTCCCTCGGGACACATCTGATAGAGACCCAGTACTTC.